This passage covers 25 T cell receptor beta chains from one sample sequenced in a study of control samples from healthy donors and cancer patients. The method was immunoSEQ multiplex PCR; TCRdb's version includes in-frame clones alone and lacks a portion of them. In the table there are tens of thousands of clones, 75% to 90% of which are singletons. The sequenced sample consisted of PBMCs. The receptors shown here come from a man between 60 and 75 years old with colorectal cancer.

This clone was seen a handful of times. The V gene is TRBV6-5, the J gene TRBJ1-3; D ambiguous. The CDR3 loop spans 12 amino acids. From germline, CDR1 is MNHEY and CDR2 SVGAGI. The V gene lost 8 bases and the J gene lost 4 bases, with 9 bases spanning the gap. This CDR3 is CASPSSGNTIYF. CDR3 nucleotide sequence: TGTGCCAGCCCTTCCTCCGGAAACACCATATATTTT.

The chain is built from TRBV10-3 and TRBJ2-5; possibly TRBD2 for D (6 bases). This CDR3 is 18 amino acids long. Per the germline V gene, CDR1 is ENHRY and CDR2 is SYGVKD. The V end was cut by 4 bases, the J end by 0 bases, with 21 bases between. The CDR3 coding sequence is TGTGCCATCAGTGCTCCCAACGTGGAGGGGATCTACCAAGAGACCCAGTACTTC. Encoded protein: CAISAPNVEGIYQETQYF.

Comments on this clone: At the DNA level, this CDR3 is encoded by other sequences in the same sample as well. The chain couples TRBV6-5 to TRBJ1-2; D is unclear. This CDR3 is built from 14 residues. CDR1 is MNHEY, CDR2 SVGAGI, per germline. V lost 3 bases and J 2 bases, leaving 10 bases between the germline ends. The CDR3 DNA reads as TGTGCCAGCAGTTATTCGGTCCTGAACTATGGCTACACCTTC. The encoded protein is CASSYSVLNYGYTF.

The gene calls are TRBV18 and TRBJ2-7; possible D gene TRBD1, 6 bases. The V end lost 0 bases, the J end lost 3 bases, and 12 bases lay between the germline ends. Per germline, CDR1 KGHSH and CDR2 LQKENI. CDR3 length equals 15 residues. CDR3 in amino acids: CASSPPGSGDYEQYF. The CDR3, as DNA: TGTGCCAGCTCACCACCGGGGTCAGGGGACTACGAGCAGTACTTC.

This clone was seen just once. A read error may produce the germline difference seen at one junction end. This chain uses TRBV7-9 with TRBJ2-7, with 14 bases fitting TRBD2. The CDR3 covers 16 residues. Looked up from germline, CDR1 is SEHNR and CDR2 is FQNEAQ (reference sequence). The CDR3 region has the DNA TGTGCCAGCAGCAGCGGGACTAGCGGGGGCCTGAACATTCCTCGGTTC. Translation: CASSSGTSGGLNIPRF.

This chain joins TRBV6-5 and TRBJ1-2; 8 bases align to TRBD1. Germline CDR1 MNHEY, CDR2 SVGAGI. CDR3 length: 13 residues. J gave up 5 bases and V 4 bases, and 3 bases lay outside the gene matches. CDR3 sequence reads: CASSFDRGYGYTF. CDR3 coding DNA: TGTGCCAGCAGTTTCGACAGGGGTTATGGCTACACCTTC.

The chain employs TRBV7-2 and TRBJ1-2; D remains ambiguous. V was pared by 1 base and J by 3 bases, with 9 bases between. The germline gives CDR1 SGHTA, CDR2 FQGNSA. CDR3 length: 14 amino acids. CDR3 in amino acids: CASSLVLGYYGYTF. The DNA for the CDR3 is TGTGCCAGCAGCTTAGTACTCGGGTACTATGGCTACACCTTC. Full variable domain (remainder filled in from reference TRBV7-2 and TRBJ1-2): GAGVSQSPSNKVTEKGKDVELRCDPISGHTALYWYRQSLGQGLEFLIYFQGNSAPDKSGLPSDRFSAERTGGSVSTLTIQRTQQEDSAVYLCASSLVLGYYGYTFGSGTRLTVV.

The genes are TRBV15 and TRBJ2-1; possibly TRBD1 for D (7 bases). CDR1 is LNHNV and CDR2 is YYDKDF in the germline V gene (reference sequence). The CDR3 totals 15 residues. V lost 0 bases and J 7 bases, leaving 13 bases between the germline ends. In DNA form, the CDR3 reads TGTGCCACCAGCAGAGATTGGGCAGGGGGGAATGAGCAGTTCTTC. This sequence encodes CATSRDWAGGNEQFF.

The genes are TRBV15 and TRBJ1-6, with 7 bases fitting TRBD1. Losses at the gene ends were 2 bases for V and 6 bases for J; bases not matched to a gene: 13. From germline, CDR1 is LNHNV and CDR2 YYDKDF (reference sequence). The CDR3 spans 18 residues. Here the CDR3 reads CATSRPPTPGQANSPLHF. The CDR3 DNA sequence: TGTGCCACCAGCAGACCTCCTACTCCTGGACAGGCTAATTCACCCCTCCACTTT. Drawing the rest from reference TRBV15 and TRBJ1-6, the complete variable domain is DAMVIQNPRYQVTQFGKPVTLSCSQTLNHNVMYWYQQKSSQAPKLLFHYYDKDFNNEADTPDNFQSRRPNTSFCFLDIRSPGLGDTAMYLCATSRPPTPGQANSPLHFGNGTRLTVT.

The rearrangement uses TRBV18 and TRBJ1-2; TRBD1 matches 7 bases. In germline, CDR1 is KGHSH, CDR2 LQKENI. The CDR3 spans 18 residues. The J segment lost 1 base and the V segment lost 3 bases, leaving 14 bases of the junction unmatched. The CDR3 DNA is TGTGCCAGCTCACCTCAAAGACCGGACAGGACCTTTAACTATGGCTACACCTTC. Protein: CASSPQRPDRTFNYGYTF.

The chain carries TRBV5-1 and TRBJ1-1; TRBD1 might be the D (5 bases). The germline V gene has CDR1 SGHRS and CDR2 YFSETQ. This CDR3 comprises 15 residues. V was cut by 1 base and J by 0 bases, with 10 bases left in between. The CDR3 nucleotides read TGCGCCAGCAGCTTGCAGTGGGGGATGAACACTGAAGCTTTCTTT. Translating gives CASSLQWGMNTEAFF.

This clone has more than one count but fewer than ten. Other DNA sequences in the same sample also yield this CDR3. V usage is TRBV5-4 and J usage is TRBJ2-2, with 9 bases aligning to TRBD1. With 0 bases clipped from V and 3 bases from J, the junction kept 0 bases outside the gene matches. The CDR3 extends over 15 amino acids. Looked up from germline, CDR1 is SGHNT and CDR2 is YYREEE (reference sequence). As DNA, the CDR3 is TGTGCCAGCAGCTTGGGGGACAGGGACACCGGGGAGCTGTTTTTT. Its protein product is CASSLGDRDTGELFF. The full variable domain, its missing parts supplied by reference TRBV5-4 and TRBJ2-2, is ETGVTQSPTHLIKTRGQQVTLRCSSQSGHNTVSWYQQALGQGPQFIFQYYREEENGRGNFPPRFSGLQFPNYSSELNVNALELDDSALYLCASSLGDRDTGELFFGEGSRLTVL.

As DNA, the CDR3 is TGCAGCGTAGACACAGGACGTAATTCTAACTATGGCTACACCTTC. Encoded protein: CSVDTGRNSNYGYTF. The genes are TRBV29-1 and TRBJ1-2; TRBD1 might be the D (5 bases). V was clipped by 6 bases and J by 0 bases, with 17 bases between them. This CDR3 region has 15 residues. Germline V gene lookup returns CDR1 SQVTM and CDR2 ANQGSEA.

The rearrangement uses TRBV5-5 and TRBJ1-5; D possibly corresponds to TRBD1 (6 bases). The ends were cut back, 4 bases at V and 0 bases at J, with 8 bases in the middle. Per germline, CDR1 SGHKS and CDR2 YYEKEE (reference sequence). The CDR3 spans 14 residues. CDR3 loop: CASSGDTSNQPQHF. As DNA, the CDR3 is TGTGCCAGCAGCGGGGACACTAGCAATCAGCCCCAGCATTTT.

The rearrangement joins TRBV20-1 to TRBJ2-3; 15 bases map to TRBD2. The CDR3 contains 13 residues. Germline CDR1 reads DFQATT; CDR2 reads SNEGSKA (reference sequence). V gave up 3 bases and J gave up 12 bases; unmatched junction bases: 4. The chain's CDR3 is CSASGLAGGSQYF. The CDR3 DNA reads TGCAGTGCTAGTGGACTAGCGGGGGGGTCTCAGTATTTT.

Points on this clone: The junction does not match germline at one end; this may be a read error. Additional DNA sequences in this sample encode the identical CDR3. CDR3 sequence reads: CASSEWHLASGANVLTF. The CDR3 nucleotides read TGCGCCAGCAGTGAATGGCACCTAGCCTCTGGGGCCAACGTCCTGACTTTC. J is TRBJ2-6 and V is TRBV2, with D perhaps TRBD2 (5 bases). This CDR3 spans 17 amino acids. CDR1 is SNHLY, CDR2 FYNNEI, per germline.

CDR3 bases: TGCGCCAGCAAGGGACAGGGGGCTATAGGGATTCAGTACTTC. This translates into CASKGQGAIGIQYF. This chain links TRBV10-2 with TRBJ2-4; 12 bases map to TRBD1. The trim removed 7 bases at V and 10 bases at J, leaving 8 bases unmatched. Per germline, CDR1 WSHSY and CDR2 SAAADI. This CDR3 is built from 14 residues.

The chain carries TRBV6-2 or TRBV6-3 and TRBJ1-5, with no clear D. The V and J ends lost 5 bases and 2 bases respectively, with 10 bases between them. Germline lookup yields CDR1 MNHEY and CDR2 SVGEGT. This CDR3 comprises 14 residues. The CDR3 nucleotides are TGTGCCAGCAGTCCGTCTTTGGGCAATCAGCCCCAGCATTTT. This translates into CASSPSLGNQPQHF.

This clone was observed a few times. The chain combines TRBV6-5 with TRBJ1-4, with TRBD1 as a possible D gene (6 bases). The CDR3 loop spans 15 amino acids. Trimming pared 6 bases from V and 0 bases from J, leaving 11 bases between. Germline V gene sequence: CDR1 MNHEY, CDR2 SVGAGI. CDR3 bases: TGTGCCAGCAGCAGGGGCGAAACAACTAATGAAAAACTGTTTTTT. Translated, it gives CASSRGETTNEKLFF.

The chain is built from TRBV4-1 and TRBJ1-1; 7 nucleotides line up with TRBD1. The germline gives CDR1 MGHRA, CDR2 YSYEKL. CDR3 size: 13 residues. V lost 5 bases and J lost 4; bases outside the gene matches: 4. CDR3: CASSNRGSTEAFF. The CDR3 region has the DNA TGCGCCAGCAGCAACAGGGGATCCACTGAAGCTTTCTTT.

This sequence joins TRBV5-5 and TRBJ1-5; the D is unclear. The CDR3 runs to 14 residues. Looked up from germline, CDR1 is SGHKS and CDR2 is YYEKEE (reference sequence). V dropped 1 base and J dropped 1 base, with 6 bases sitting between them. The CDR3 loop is CASSLYGSNQPQHF. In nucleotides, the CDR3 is TGTGCCAGCAGCTTGTACGGGAGCAATCAGCCCCAGCATTTT. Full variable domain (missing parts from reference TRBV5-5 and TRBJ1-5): DAGVTQSPTHLIKTRGQQVTLRCSPISGHKSVSWYQQVLGQGPQFIFQYYEKEERGRGNFPDRFSARQFPNYSSELNVNALLLGDSALYLCASSLYGSNQPQHFGDGTRLSIL.

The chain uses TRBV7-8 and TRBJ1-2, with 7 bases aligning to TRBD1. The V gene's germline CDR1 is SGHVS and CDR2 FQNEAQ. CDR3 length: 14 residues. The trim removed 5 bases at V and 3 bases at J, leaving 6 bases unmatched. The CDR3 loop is CASSPQDRDYGYTF. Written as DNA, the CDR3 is TGTGCCAGCAGCCCTCAAGACAGGGACTATGGCTACACCTTC. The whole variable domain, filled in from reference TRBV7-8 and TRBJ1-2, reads GAGVSQSPRYKVAKRGQDVALRCDPISGHVSLFWYQQALGQGPEFLTYFQNEAQLDKSGLPSDRFFAERPEGSVSTLKIQRTQQEDSAVYLCASSPQDRDYGYTFGSGTRLTVV.

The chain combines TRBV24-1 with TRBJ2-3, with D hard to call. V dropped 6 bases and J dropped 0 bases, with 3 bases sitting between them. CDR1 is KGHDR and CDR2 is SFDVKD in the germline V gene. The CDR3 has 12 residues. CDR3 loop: CATSISTDTQYF. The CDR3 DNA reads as TGTGCCACCAGTATCAGCACAGATACGCAGTATTTT.

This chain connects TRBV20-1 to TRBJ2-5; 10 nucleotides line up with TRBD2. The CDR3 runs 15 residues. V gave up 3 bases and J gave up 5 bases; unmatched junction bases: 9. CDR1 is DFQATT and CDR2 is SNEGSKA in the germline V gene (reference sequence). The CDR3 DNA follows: TGCAGTGCTAGTAAGAGACTAGCGGGTGCGGAGACCCAGTACTTC. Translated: CSASKRLAGAETQYF.

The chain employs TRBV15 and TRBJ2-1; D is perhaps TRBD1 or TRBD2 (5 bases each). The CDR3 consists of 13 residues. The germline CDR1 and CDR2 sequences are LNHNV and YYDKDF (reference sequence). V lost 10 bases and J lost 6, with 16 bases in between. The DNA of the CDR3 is TGTGCCATTGGGACCGCCTTGTCCAATGAGCAGTTCTTC. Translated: CAIGTALSNEQFF.